The entry that follows covers one T cell receptor beta chain sequence. No antigen is known for it. The source of the sample is a study of cytomegalovirus exposure and HLA in healthy donors. Study outcomes and limitations: Across donors, most TCRs were seen rarely, yet some public ones were widespread. Across HLA loci, a later analysis found differing TCR association rates, with DRB1 most and HLA-C fewest. Previously analyzed data showed that most TCR beta V segments were productive at a frequency of about 87% or about 30%. Later on, analysis showed that most CMV-associated TCR beta chains appeared to be HLA-restricted.

The PCR used 60 Vbeta and 13 Jbeta primers. Profiled with immunoSEQ multiplex PCR; TCRdb holds only in-frame clones, not every one. The sample has 100,000 to 150,000 clones, more than 75% seen once. The CDR3 sequence is 15 residues long. The clonotype was recovered from a young man in good health and CMV-seropositive. Sequenced material: PBMCs. V and J are TRBV21-1 and TRBJ1-1; the table's D call, TRBD1, has no DNA check behind it. TRBV21-1 is marked as a pseudogene. The DNA of the CDR3 is TGTGCCAGCAGCACAAGGTGGGACAAAAACACTGAAGCTTTCTTT. Translation: CASSTRWDKNTEAFF.